This TCR beta chain came from a study of blood T cells in healthy people across ages. CDR1 and CDR2 (germline): MNHEY, SVGEGT. This CDR3 has 15 amino acids. J was trimmed by 3 bases and V by 5 bases; bases with no gene match: 5. For the second PCR, which ran for about 7 to 11 cycles, a sample-barcoded 5' primer and a J-beta primer mix were used. In TCRdb, the 5' RACE reads were re-called with MiXCR into one record per CDR3 protein. The sample consists of under 800,000 distinct CDR3 sequences, roughly 44% of them appearing once. The chain recombines TRBV6-2 or TRBV6-3 with TRBJ2-7; 12 nucleotides agree with TRBD2. Sequencing used blood. The receptor was derived from an older woman in good health. The DNA for the CDR3 is TGTGCCAGCAGTCTAGCGGGAGGGCCATTCTACGAGCAGTACTTC. It yields the protein CASSLAGGPFYEQYF.